Listed here are 15 T cell receptor beta chains from one sample, sequenced in a study of shared clonotypes between healthy human individuals. The assay was immunoSEQ multiplex PCR, and TCRdb's table has in-frame clones only and misses some. The table shows approximately 1.4 million clones, with about 98% occurring only once. The specimen sequenced was naive CD4+ T cells sorted from blood. Described subset: CD45RA+ positively selected. The receptors derive from a man aged 25 to 40 in good health.

Only a few counts were recorded for this clone. This rearrangement joins TRBV5-1 to TRBJ2-7; no reliable D call. V was shortened by 2 bases and J by 0 bases, with 9 bases between the two germline ends. The CDR3 runs to 14 residues. Germline CDR1 is SGHRS and CDR2 is YFSETQ. CDR3 residues: CASSLPESSYEQYF. CDR3 nucleotides: TGCGCCAGCAGCTTACCCGAGAGCTCCTACGAGCAGTACTTC.

The chain carries TRBV20-1 and TRBJ2-1; D is unclear. Germline CDR1 reads DFQATT; CDR2 reads SNEGSKA (reference sequence). CDR3 size: 10 residues. The V and J ends lost 6 bases and 5 bases respectively, with 5 bases between them. This chain's CDR3 is CSALDNEQFF. The CDR3 DNA is TGCAGTGCCTTGGACAATGAGCAGTTCTTC.

The chain combines TRBV19 with TRBJ2-2; the match to TRBD2 covers 8 bases. Germline V CDR1 and CDR2: LNHDA, SQIVND (reference sequence). V lost 3 bases to trimming and J lost 3 bases; unmatched junction nucleotides: 3. The CDR3 is 15 residues long. The CDR3 coding sequence is TGTGCCAGTAGTATCGGGAGGGCCGACACCGGGGAGCTGTTTTTT. Protein sequence: CASSIGRADTGELFF.

This chain links TRBV28 with TRBJ2-3; D is unresolved. The CDR3 covers 14 residues. Trimming shortened V by 5 bases and J by 0 bases, and 9 bases separated the two germline ends. Germline V gene data show CDR1 as MDHEN and CDR2 as SYDVKM. The CDR3 loop is CASSPRYSTDTQYF. CDR3 bases: TGTGCCAGCAGTCCCCGCTACAGCACAGATACGCAGTATTTT.

The gene calls are TRBV2 and TRBJ1-2; unclear D gene. Germline CDR1 SNHLY, CDR2 FYNNEI. The V gene lost 6 bases and the J gene lost 8 bases, with 19 bases spanning the gap. CDR3 size: 14 residues. This CDR3 is CASRLMIAEDGYTF. CDR3 bases: TGTGCCAGCAGACTGATGATTGCCGAAGACGGCTACACCTTC. Combining the CDR3 with reference TRBV2 and TRBJ1-2 gives the whole variable domain EPEVTQTPSHQVTQMGQEVILRCVPISNHLYFYWYRQILGQKVEFLVSFYNNEISEKSEIFDDQFSVERPDGSNFTLKIRSTKLEDSAMYFCASRLMIAEDGYTFGSGTRLTVV.

The rearrangement links TRBV19 to TRBJ2-1; D is possibly TRBD2 (7 bases). This CDR3 comprises 16 residues. V shed 4 bases and J shed 1 base, with 14 bases lying between them. Looked up from germline, CDR1 is LNHDA and CDR2 is SQIVND (reference sequence). CDR3 in DNA: TGTGCCAGTAGTAGGGGGGGCGCTTGGTCCTACAATGAGCAGTTCTTC. The encoded protein is CASSRGGAWSYNEQFF.

The V gene is TRBV19, the J gene TRBJ2-1, with TRBD2 matching over 7 bases. From germline, CDR1 is LNHDA and CDR2 SQIVND (reference sequence). V shed 6 bases and J 10 bases; nucleotides not matched to a gene: 15. The CDR3 is 15 residues long. The CDR3 reads CASSRIAGALGEQFF. CDR3 DNA: TGTGCCAGTAGCCGGATAGCGGGTGCTCTCGGGGAGCAGTTCTTC.

The chain is built from TRBV18 and TRBJ2-2; TRBD1 matches 8 bases. This CDR3 is 16 amino acids long. CDR1 and CDR2 (germline): KGHSH, LQKENI. Trimming removed 0 bases from V and 7 bases from J; junction bases left unmatched: 7. This CDR3 is CASSPPRTGSDGELFF. The CDR3 bases are TGTGCCAGCTCACCACCCCGGACAGGGTCTGACGGGGAGCTGTTTTTT.

The CDR3 reads CASIRIGQGYNEQFF. The CDR3 coding sequence is TGCGCCAGTATCAGGATCGGGCAGGGCTACAATGAGCAGTTCTTC. The chain carries TRBV5-1 and TRBJ2-1; D perhaps matches TRBD1 (5 bases). This CDR3 has 15 residues. Trimming took off 8 bases at V and 3 bases at J, with 18 bases between the two ends. CDR1 SGHRS and CDR2 YFSETQ come from the germline V gene.

The V and J genes are TRBV30 and TRBJ2-7, with D possibly called TRBD1 or TRBD2 (5 bases each). The CDR3 is made up of 13 amino acids. V was pared by 3 bases and J by 4 bases, with 13 bases between. From germline, CDR1 is GTSNPN and CDR2 SVGIG (reference sequence). Here the CDR3 reads CAWSEGLRYEQYF. DNA of the CDR3: TGTGCCTGGAGCGAGGGGTTACGATACGAGCAGTACTTC.

V is TRBV5-5 and J is TRBJ1-1; no reliable D call. The ends were cut back, 0 bases at V and 1 base at J, with 13 bases in the middle. This CDR3 contains 16 residues. Germline V gene sequence: CDR1 SGHKS, CDR2 YYEKEE (reference sequence). The CDR3: CASSLDSWDQNTEAFF. CDR3 DNA: TGTGCCAGCAGCTTGGACAGCTGGGATCAGAACACTGAAGCTTTCTTT.

V is TRBV18 and J is TRBJ2-2; no reliable D call. The V gene's germline CDR1 is KGHSH and CDR2 LQKENI. V lost 3 bases, J lost 10 bases, and 12 bases lay in between. The CDR3 length is 13 residues. The CDR3 loop is CASSPNPLMELFF. CDR3 sequence (DNA): TGTGCCAGCTCACCGAATCCTTTGATGGAGCTGTTTTTT.

This chain joins TRBV7-9 and TRBJ2-1, with a weak D call TRBD1 (6 bases). Germline V lookup: CDR1 SEHNR, CDR2 FQNEAQ (reference sequence). V was pared by 5 bases and J by 6 bases, with 11 bases between. This CDR3 is built from 13 residues. The CDR3 is CASSEGTINEQFF. Here the CDR3 DNA reads TGTGCCAGCAGCGAAGGGACAATCAATGAGCAGTTCTTC. Full variable domain (missing parts from reference TRBV7-9 and TRBJ2-1): DTGVSQNPRHKITKRGQNVTFRCDPISEHNRLYWYRQTLGQGPEFLTYFQNEAQLEKSRLLSDRFSAERPKGSFSTLEIQRTEQGDSAMYLCASSEGTINEQFFGPGTRLTVL.

This chain links TRBV29-1 with TRBJ2-5, with D maybe TRBD1 (6 bases). The CDR3 length is 15 residues. The V and J ends lost 5 bases and 1 base respectively, with 17 bases between them. Germline CDR1 SQVTM, CDR2 ANQGSEA. CDR3 DNA sequence: TGCAGCGTTCTTCTAGGGGGTGAGTCCCAAGAGACCCAGTACTTC. Its translation is CSVLLGGESQETQYF.

Comment on this clone: This sample also contains other DNA sequences that code for the same CDR3. The chain recombines TRBV19 with TRBJ2-7; D is uncertain. Germline V gene data show CDR1 as LNHDA and CDR2 as SQIVND (reference sequence). The CDR3 contains 12 residues. V lost 5 bases and J 0 bases, leaving 5 bases between the germline ends. This CDR3 reads CASSAGSYEQYF. The CDR3, as DNA: TGTGCCAGTAGTGCTGGCTCCTACGAGCAGTACTTC.